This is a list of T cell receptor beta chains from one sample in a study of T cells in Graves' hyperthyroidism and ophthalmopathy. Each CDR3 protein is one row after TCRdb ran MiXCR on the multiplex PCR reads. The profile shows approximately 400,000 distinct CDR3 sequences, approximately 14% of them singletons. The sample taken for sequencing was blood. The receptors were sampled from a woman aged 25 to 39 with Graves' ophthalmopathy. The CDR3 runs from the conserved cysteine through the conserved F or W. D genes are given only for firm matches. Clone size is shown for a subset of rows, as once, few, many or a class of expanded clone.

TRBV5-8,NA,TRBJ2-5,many,CASSFRQSQETQYF,TGTGCCAGCAGCTTTCGGCAGTCGCAAGAGACCCAGTACTTC
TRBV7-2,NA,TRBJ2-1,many,CASSLRVNEQFF,TGTGCCAGCAGTCTGAGGGTGAATGAGCAGTTCTTC
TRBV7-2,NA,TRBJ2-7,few,CASSRPRGSPYAYEQYF,TGTGCCAGCAGCCGCCCCCGAGGTAGTCCCTATGCCTACGAGCAGTACTTC
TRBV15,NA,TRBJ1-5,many,CATSRAMDRRNQPQHF,TGTGCCACCAGCAGAGCAATGGACAGACGCAATCAGCCCCAGCATTTT
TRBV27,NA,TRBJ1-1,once,CASSLVVGGWNAEAFF,TGTGCCAGCAGTTTAGTAGTCGGGGGATGGAACGCTGAAGCTTTCTTT
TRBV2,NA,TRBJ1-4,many,CASSESGERGGKLFF,TGTGCCAGCAGTGAATCCGGGGAACGAGGGGGAAAACTGTTTTTT
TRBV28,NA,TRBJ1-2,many,CASRKTGLVYGYTF,TGTGCCAGCCGGAAAACCGGGTTAGTCTATGGCTACACCTTC
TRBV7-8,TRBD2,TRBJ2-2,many,CASSLGRGGLTGELFF,TGTGCCAGCAGCTTGGGGCGGGGGGGACTAACCGGGGAGCTGTTTTTT
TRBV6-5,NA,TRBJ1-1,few,CASSYSTGPELNTEAFF,TGTGCCAGCAGTTACTCGACTGGACCCGAGCTGAACACTGAAGCTTTCTTT
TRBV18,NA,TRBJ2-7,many,CASSPSGVNEQYF,TGTGCCAGCTCACCATCCGGGGTAAACGAGCAGTACTTC
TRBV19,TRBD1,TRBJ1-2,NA,CASSTGTGQFYGYTF,TGTGCCAGTAGTACCGGGACAGGTCAATTCTATGGCTACACCTTC
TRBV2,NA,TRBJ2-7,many,CASNDRYAYEQYF,TGTGCCAGCAATGACAGGTACGCCTACGAGCAGTACTTC
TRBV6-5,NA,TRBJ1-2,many,CASSYSQLTVRKNYGYTF,TGTGCCAGCAGTTACTCCCAATTGACAGTACGAAAAAACTATGGCTACACCTTC
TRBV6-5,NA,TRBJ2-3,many,CASSFGQGSDTQYF,TGTGCCAGCAGTTTTGGGCAGGGGTCAGATACGCAGTATTTT
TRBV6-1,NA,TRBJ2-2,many,CASSLHRAITGELFF,TGTGCCAGCAGTTTACACCGGGCCATCACCGGGGAGCTGTTTTTT
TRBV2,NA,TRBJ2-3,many,CARRLGDTQYF,TGTGCCAGACGGTTGGGTGATACGCAGTATTTT
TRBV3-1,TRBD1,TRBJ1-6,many,CASSRPKGARDNSPLHF,TGTGCCAGCAGCCGTCCGAAGGGGGCAAGGGATAATTCACCCCTCCACTTT
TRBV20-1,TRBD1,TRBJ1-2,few,CSARAEQGANYGYTF,TGCAGTGCTAGAGCAGAACAGGGGGCGAACTATGGCTACACCTTC
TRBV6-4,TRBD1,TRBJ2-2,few,CASSDSNRGKVGELFF,TGTGCCAGCAGTGACTCGAACAGGGGAAAGGTCGGGGAGCTGTTTTTT
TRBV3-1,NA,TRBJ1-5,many,CASKQGSHSNQPQHF,TGTGCCAGCAAACAGGGTAGCCATAGCAATCAGCCCCAGCATTTT
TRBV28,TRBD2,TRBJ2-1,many,CASSFRAGGAPYNEQFF,TGTGCCAGCAGTTTTCGTGCCGGGGGGGCCCCCTACAATGAGCAGTTCTTC
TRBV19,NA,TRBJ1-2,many,CASSRNTGIYGYTF,TGTGCCAGTAGTAGAAATACAGGCATCTATGGCTACACCTTC
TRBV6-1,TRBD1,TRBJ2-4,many,CASSGQGVAKNIQYF,TGTGCCAGCAGTGGACAGGGTGTCGCCAAAAACATTCAGTACTTC
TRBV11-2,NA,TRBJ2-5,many,CASSPSIETQYF,TGTGCCAGCAGCCCTAGTATCGAGACCCAGTACTTC
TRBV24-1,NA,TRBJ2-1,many,CATSDTQVDEQFF,TGTGCCACCAGTGATACCCAGGTCGATGAGCAGTTCTTC
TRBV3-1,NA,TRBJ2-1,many,CASSQGWGREQFF,TGTGCCAGCAGCCAAGGTTGGGGCAGAGAGCAGTTCTTC
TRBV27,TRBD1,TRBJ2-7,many,CASSSRTGGHEQYF,TGTGCCAGCAGTTCCCGGACAGGGGGCCACGAGCAGTACTTC
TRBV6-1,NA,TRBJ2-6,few,CASSYPGPSGANVLTF,TGTGCCAGCAGTTATCCCGGACCTAGTGGGGCCAACGTCCTGACTTTC
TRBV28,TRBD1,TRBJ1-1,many,CASSFARLGQANTEAFF,TGTGCCAGCAGTTTTGCACGCTTGGGACAGGCGAACACTGAAGCTTTCTTT
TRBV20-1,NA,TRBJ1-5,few,CSARESVENQPQHF,TGCAGTGCTAGGGAATCTGTAGAAAATCAGCCCCAGCATTTT
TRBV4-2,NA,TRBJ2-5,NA,CASSGGGGGETQYF,TGTGCCAGCAGCGGGGGGGGAGGGGGAGAGACCCAGTACTTC
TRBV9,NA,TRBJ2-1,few,CASSAGPGRSYNEQFF,TGTGCCAGCAGCGCAGGACCCGGTCGCTCCTACAATGAGCAGTTCTTC
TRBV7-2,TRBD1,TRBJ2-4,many,CASSLAAAGQGPIQYF,TGTGCCAGCAGCTTAGCCGCCGCGGGACAGGGGCCCATTCAGTACTTC
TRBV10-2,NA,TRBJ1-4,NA,CASSGFVGEKLFF,TGCGCCAGCAGTGGTTTTGTGGGTGAAAAACTGTTTTTT
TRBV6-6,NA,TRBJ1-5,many,CASSYSTGMSQPQHF,TGTGCCAGCAGTTACTCGACCGGGATGTCTCAGCCCCAGCATTTT
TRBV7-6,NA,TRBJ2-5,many,CASSPLTGSGETQYF,TGTGCCAGCAGCCCGTTAACAGGGAGCGGAGAGACCCAGTACTTC
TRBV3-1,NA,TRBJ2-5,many,CASSQDRQTQYF,TGTGCCAGCAGCCAAGATCGGCAGACCCAGTACTTC
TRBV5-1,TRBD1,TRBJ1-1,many,CASSQYTGGTEAFF,TGCGCCAGCAGCCAATATACAGGGGGCACTGAAGCTTTCTTT
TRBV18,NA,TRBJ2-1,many,CASSPWKAGRDNEQFF,TGTGCCAGCTCCCCTTGGAAGGCGGGGCGAGACAATGAGCAGTTCTTC
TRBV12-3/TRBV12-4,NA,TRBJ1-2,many,CASRLKGQPDYTF,TGTGCCAGCAGACTTAAAGGACAGCCGGACTACACCTTC
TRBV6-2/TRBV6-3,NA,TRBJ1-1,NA,CASNDKRRNTEALF,TGTGCCAGCAATGACAAGAGGAGAAACACTGAAGCTCTCTTT
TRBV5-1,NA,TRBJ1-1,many,CASSLGPGENTEAFF,TGCGCCAGCAGCTTGGGCCCCGGGGAGAACACTGAAGCTTTCTTT
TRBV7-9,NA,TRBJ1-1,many,CASSLGGAGNTEAFF,TGTGCCAGCAGCCTGGGGGGGGCGGGGAACACTGAAGCTTTCTTT
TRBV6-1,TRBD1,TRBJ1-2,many,CASSFEGARGYTF,TGTGCCAGCAGTTTTGAGGGGGCGCGTGGCTACACCTTC
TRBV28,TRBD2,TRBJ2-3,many,CASSLSVALAGLTDTQYF,TGTGCCAGCAGTTTATCGGTAGCACTAGCGGGGCTCACAGATACGCAGTATTTT
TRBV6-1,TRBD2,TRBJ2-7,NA,CASSPHAGGSYEQYF,TGTGCCAGCAGTCCCCACGCCGGGGGGTCCTACGAGCAGTACTTC
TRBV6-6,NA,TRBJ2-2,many,CASSYSLGGTGELFF,TGTGCCAGCAGTTACTCGTTGGGCGGCACCGGGGAGCTGTTTTTT
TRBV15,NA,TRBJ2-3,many,CATSRPTGVGTDTQYF,TGTGCCACCAGCAGGCCGACAGGAGTCGGCACAGATACGCAGTATTTT
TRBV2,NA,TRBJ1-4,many,CASSEFKGLNEKLFF,TGTGCCAGCAGTGAGTTCAAAGGGCTGAATGAAAAACTGTTTTTT
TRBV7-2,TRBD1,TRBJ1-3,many,CASSSRDRVSGNTIYF,TGTGCCAGCAGCTCACGGGACAGAGTCTCTGGAAACACCATATATTTT